One TCR beta chain is described in this entry. This sample was included in a study of T cell responses to AZD1222 COVID-19 vaccine. Sequencing was performed with immunoSEQ multiplex PCR; in TCRdb, only in-frame clones are kept and a portion is missing. The repertoire holds more than 150,000 clones, with roughly 91% as singletons. V was trimmed by 2 bases and J by 4 bases, leaving 4 bases between them. Germline V CDR1 and CDR2: SGHNT, YENEEA. The CDR3 spans 12 residues. The V call is TRBV11-3, the J call TRBJ2-3; D gene uncertain. The TCR sequence derives from an adult in good health. The material sequenced was peripheral blood, taken on day 0 of AZD1222 vaccination. The DNA for the CDR3 is TGTGCCAGCAGCTTAAGTCCAGATACGCAGTATTTT. As protein: CASSLSPDTQYF.